The present TCR beta chain was sequenced within a study of OX40 agonist ivuxolimab in advanced cancers. Method: immunoSEQ multiplex PCR; TCRdb's copy keeps in-frame clones and lacks some. Here the sample spans approximately 60,000 clones, around 77% being singletons. The CDR3 is 17 residues long. Trimming took 4 bases from V and 0 from J, leaving 16 bases between them. Germline-derived CDR1 and CDR2 are SGHDN and FVKESK. This sample comprised CD4+ or CD8+ T cells sorted from blood, obtained in a trial of the OX40 agonist ivuxolimab. The V gene is TRBV14, the J gene TRBJ1-3; the D gene is possibly TRBD1 (6 bases). This TCR was sampled from an adult with an advanced solid tumor such as melanoma, head and neck, liver or kidney cancer. The CDR3 spells CASSLDSYRFSGNTIYF. For the CDR3, the DNA is TGTGCCAGCAGCCTGGACAGCTACCGTTTCTCTGGAAACACCATATATTTT.